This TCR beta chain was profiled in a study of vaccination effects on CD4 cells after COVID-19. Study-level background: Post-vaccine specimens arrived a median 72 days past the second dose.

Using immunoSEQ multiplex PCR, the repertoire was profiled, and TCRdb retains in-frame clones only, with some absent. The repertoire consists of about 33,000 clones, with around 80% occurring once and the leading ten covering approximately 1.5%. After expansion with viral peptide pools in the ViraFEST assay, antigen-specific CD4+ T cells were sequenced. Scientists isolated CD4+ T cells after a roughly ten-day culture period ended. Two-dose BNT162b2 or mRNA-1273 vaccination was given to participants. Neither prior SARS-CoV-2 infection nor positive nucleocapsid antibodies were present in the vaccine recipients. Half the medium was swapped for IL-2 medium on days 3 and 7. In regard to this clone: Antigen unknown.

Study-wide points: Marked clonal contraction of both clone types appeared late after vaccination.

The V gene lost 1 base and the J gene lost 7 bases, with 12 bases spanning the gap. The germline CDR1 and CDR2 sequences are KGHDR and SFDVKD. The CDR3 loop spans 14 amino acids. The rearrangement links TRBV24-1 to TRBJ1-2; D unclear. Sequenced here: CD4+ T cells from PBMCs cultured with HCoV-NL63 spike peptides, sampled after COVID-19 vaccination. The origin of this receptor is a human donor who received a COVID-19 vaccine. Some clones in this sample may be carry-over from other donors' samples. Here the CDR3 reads CATSDFWDTAGYTF. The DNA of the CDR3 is TGTGCCACCAGTGATTTCTGGGATACGGCTGGCTACACCTTC.